The clone carrying this T cell receptor (beta chain) was detected a few times. Its antigen is undetermined. The data stem from a study of blood T cells in healthy people across ages. Whole-study findings and limits: Significant beta diversity loss was already apparent by age around 36, declining roughly linearly.

A J-beta primer mix and a sample-barcoded 5' primer were used in a second PCR of roughly 7 to 12 cycles. A single record per CDR3 protein comes from TCRdb applying MiXCR to the 5' RACE reads. The sample holds approximately 760,000 distinct CDR3 sequences, 25% seen once. Donors were healthy Caucasian individuals from Russia aged roughly 6 to 90. CDR1 and CDR2 (germline): DFQATT, SNEGSKA (reference sequence). This CDR3 region has 15 residues. Separately, the same data were catalogued under a study of T cells of mothers and their children. As that study records: Sequencing got over 9.5 million TCR beta CDR3 reads from each mother and about 2.9 million from each child. Persisting microchimeric T cell clones went undetected.

Sequenced sample: blood. The TCR originated in a boy aged 5-17 years in good health. The chain joins TRBV20-1 to TRBJ2-5, with D possibly TRBD1 on 5 matching bases. The end of the DNA fits TRBJ2-1 better, so the J call may be wrong. CDR3 coding DNA: TGCAGTGCTAGAGATGGGGCAAGACCTCACAATGAGCAGTTCTTC. Protein product: CSARDGARPHNEQFF.